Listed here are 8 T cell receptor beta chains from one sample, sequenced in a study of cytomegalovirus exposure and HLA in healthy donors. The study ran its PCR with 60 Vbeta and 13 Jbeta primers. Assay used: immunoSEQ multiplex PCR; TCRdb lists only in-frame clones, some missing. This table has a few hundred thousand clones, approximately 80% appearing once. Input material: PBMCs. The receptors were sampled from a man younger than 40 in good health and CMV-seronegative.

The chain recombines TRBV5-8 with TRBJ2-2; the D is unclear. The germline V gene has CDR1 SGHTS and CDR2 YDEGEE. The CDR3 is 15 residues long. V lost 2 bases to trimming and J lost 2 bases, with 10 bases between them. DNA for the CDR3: TGTGCCAGCAGCTTAAGCATCCGTAACACCGGGGAGCTGTTTTTT. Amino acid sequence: CASSLSIRNTGELFF.

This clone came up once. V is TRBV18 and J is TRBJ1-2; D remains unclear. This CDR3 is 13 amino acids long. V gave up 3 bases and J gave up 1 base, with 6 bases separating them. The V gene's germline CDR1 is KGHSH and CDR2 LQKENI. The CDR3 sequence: CASSPNFNYGYTF. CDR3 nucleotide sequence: TGTGCCAGCTCACCGAACTTTAACTATGGCTACACCTTC.

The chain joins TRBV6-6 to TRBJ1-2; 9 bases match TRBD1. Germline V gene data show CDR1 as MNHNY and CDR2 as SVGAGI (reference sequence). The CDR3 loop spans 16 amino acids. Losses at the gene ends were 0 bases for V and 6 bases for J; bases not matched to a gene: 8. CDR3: CASSYSGQGIVDGYTF. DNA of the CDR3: TGTGCCAGCAGTTACTCCGGACAGGGGATAGTGGATGGCTACACCTTC.

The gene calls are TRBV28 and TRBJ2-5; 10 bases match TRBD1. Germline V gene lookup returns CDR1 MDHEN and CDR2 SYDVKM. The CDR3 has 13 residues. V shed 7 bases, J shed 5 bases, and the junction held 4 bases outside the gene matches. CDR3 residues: CASTGDRGETQYF. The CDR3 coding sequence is TGTGCCAGCACCGGGGACAGGGGCGAGACCCAGTACTTC.

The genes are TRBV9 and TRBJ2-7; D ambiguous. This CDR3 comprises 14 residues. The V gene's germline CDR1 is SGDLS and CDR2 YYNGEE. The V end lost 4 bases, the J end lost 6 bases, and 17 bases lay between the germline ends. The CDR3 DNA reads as TGTGCCAGCAGCCCAGCTGCTGAGGCGTCCGAGCAGTACTTC. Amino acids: CASSPAAEASEQYF.

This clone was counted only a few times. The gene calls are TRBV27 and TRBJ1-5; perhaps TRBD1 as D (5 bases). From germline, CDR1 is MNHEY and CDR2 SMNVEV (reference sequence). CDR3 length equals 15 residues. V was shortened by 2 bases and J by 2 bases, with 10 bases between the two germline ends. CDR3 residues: CASSLQGLGNQPQHF. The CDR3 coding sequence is TGTGCCAGCAGTTTACAGGGTCTGGGCAATCAGCCCCAGCATTTT.

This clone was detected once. The CDR3 DNA reads TGTGCCAGCAGCCCGGGGTTCGGGGAGCTGTTTTTT. The encoded protein is CASSPGFGELFF. The chain recombines TRBV5-6 with TRBJ2-2; possibly TRBD2 for D (5 bases). Germline V CDR1 and CDR2: SGHDT, YYEEEE. V dropped 4 bases and J dropped 7 bases, with 8 bases sitting between them. The CDR3 has 12 residues.

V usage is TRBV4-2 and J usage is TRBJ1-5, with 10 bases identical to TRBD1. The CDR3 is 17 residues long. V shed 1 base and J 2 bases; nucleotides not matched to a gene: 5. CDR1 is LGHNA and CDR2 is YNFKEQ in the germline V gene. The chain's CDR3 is CASSQGSGTGGNQPQHF. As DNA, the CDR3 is TGTGCCAGCAGCCAAGGTTCCGGGACAGGGGGCAATCAGCCCCAGCATTTT.